This TCR beta chain was found in a study of CD8+ T cells in alopecia areata. Study results and caveats: Between patients, shared TCR sequences were less clear than in mice. This was possibly due in part to HLA diversity in the patient population.

Germline V lookup: CDR1 SGHAT, CDR2 FQNNGV. The CDR3 has 16 residues. With V trimmed by 5 bases and J by 6 bases, 10 bases remained unmatched. Extracted from the samples, RNA was reverse transcribed into cDNA to serve as the sequencing template. TCRdb's table, derived via immunoSEQ multiplex PCR, lists solely in-frame clones and lacks some. The sample has about 30,000 clones, about two thirds seen once. Of note for this clone: No antigen is known for it.

Collected material from alopecia areata patients comprised lesional scalp punch biopsies and peripheral blood. The sample comprised NKG2D-high CD8+ T cells sorted from blood. The sequence was obtained from a human donor with alopecia areata. The rearrangement uses TRBV11-2 and TRBJ2-7, with TRBD2 matching over 13 bases. CDR3 coding DNA: TGTGCCAGCAGCCCCGGGACTAGCGGGAAGCGGCGCGAGCAGTACTTC. Residues: CASSPGTSGKRREQYF. Based on the CDR3 plus reference TRBV11-2 and TRBJ2-7, the full variable domain is EAGVAQSPRYKIIEKRQSVAFWCNPISGHATLYWYQQILGQGPKLLIQFQNNGVVDDSQLPKDRFSAERLKGVDSTLKIQPAKLEDSAVYLCASSPGTSGKRREQYFGPGTRLTVT.